The 8 T cell receptor beta chains listed next were all sequenced from one sample in a study of blood T cell repertoires in COVID-19. TCRdb's copy holds only in-frame clones and misses some; the assay was immunoSEQ multiplex PCR. The sample has roughly 250,000 clones, 82% seen once. Sequencing used peripheral blood. The receptors derive from an elderly woman with active or convalescent COVID-19.

V usage is TRBV2 and J usage is TRBJ1-2; TRBD1 matches 7 bases. After removal of 2 bases from V and 8 bases from J, the junction contained 5 bases not matched to a gene. Germline CDR1 and CDR2: SNHLY and FYNNEI. CDR3 length: 13 amino acids. DNA for the CDR3: TGTGCCAGCAGTGAATTAACAGGGGTAGGCTACACCTTC. It specifies CASSELTGVGYTF.

This chain joins TRBV30 and TRBJ2-3; D is possibly TRBD1 (6 bases). The germline CDR1 and CDR2 sequences are GTSNPN and SVGIG (reference sequence). V shed 4 bases and J shed 3 bases, with 17 bases lying between them. The CDR3 is made up of 15 amino acids. In DNA form, the CDR3 reads TGTGCCTGGAATGTACAGGGTAAAGGGACAGATACGCAGTATTTT. The encoded protein is CAWNVQGKGTDTQYF.

This clone was seen a single time. This rearrangement joins TRBV9 to TRBJ2-3, with D perhaps TRBD1 (7 bases). The CDR3 contains 15 residues. The ends were cut back, 2 bases at V and 4 bases at J, with 14 bases in the middle. Germline lookup yields CDR1 SGDLS and CDR2 YYNGEE. CDR3 sequence: CASSVAGGYPDTQYF. The CDR3 bases are TGTGCCAGCAGCGTGGCAGGGGGGTATCCAGATACGCAGTATTTT. The variable domain in full, with the rest retrieved from reference TRBV9 and TRBJ2-3, is DSGVTQTPKHLITATGQRVTLRCSPRSGDLSVYWYQQSLDQGLQFLIQYYNGEERAKGNILERFSAQQFPDLHSELNLSSLELGDSALYFCASSVAGGYPDTQYFGPGTRLTVL.

The chain combines TRBV27 with TRBJ2-5; 7 nucleotides agree with TRBD1. After removal of 6 bases from V and 4 bases from J, the junction contained 8 bases not matched to a gene. Germline-derived CDR1 and CDR2 are MNHEY and SMNVEV (reference sequence). The CDR3 runs to 14 residues. The CDR3 loop is CASRSQGIVETQYF. DNA for the CDR3: TGTGCCAGCAGATCACAGGGGATAGTAGAGACCCAGTACTTC.

The J gene is TRBJ2-3, the V gene TRBV5-1; TRBD2 matches at 8 bases. CDR1 is SGHRS, CDR2 YFSETQ, per germline. The length of the CDR3 is 18 residues. The V segment lost 0 bases and the J segment 0 bases; nucleotides outside the gene matches: 9. CDR3 coding DNA: TGCGCCAGCAGCTTGGCTCGAGCTGCTAGCGGGAGCACAGATACGCAGTATTTT. As protein: CASSLARAASGSTDTQYF.

The rearrangement links TRBV19 to TRBJ1-6; 8 nucleotides line up with TRBD1. CDR3 length equals 14 residues. Germline loops: CDR1 LNHDA, CDR2 SQIVND (reference sequence). The J segment lost 7 bases and the V segment lost 7 bases, leaving 6 bases of the junction unmatched. The CDR3 loop is CASTQGARNSPLHF. In DNA, the CDR3 is TGTGCCAGTACCCAGGGGGCGAGGAATTCACCCCTCCACTTT.

The chain has TRBV7-7 and TRBJ1-4; D is ambiguous. V was shortened by 5 bases and J by 7 bases, with 17 bases between the two germline ends. The CDR3 has 15 amino acids. Germline V lookup: CDR1 SSHAT, CDR2 FNYEAQ (reference sequence). CDR3 coding DNA: TGTGCCAGCAGCCTAGTCAGTGGGCCAGGTGAAAAACTGTTTTTT. Translated, it gives CASSLVSGPGEKLFF.

This chain joins TRBV3-1 (or the pseudogene TRBV3-2) and TRBJ1-1; D might be TRBD1 (6 bases). Per the germline V gene, CDR1 is LGHDT and CDR2 is YNNKEL (reference sequence). V was clipped by 6 bases and J by 3 bases, with 17 bases between them. This CDR3 is built from 15 residues. The CDR3 sequence is CASSDSDRTYTEAFF. CDR3 coding DNA: TGTGCCAGCAGTGACTCCGACAGGACCTACACTGAAGCTTTCTTT.